These 3 T cell receptor beta chains were sequenced from one sample in a study of blood T cell repertoires in COVID-19. The data were produced by immunoSEQ multiplex PCR, yet TCRdb's version contains in-frame clones alone and is incomplete. The sample holds about 24,000 clones; 82% are singletons and the top ten take 7.5% to 9%. What was sequenced was peripheral blood. All receptors come from a human donor in a cohort sampled during active COVID-19.

The V and J genes are TRBV4-1 and TRBJ1-6; no firm D call. V dropped 3 bases and J dropped 10 bases, with 10 bases sitting between them. The germline V gene encodes CDR1 MGHRA and CDR2 YSYEKL. The CDR3 extends over 13 amino acids. The CDR3 region has the DNA TGCGCCAGCAGCCAGATCAGTGAATCACCCCTCCACTTT. This codes for CASSQISESPLHF.

The chain recombines TRBV7-9 with TRBJ2-2; 7 nucleotides match TRBD1. V gave up 5 bases and J gave up 1 base; unmatched junction bases: 4. Germline values: CDR1 SEHNR, CDR2 FQNEAQ (reference sequence). The CDR3 runs to 15 residues. The CDR3 DNA reads as TGTGCCAGCAGCCCCCGGACAGGGAACACCGGGGAGCTGTTTTTT. Protein sequence: CASSPRTGNTGELFF.

CDR3 sequence (DNA): TGTGCCAGCAGCAACGGGGGGGGCACCGGGGAGCTGTTTTTT. Its protein product is CASSNGGGTGELFF. V and J are TRBV7-9 and TRBJ2-2; 8 nucleotides align to TRBD2. The V gene's germline CDR1 is SEHNR and CDR2 FQNEAQ (reference sequence). The CDR3 spans 14 residues. Germline trimming cut 5 bases from V and 4 bases from J; bases unmatched to any gene: 3.